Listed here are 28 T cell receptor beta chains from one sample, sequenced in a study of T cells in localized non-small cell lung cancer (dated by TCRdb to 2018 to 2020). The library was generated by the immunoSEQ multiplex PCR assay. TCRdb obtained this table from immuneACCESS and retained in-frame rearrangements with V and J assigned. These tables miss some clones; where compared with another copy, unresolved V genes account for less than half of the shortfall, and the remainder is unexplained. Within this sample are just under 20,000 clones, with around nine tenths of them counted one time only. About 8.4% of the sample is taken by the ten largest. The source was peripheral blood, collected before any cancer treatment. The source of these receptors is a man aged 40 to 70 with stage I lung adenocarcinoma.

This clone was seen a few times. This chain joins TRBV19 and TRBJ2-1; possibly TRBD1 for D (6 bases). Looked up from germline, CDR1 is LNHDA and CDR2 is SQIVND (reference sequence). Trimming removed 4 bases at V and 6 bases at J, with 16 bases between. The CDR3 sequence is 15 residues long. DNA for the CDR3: TGTGCCAGTAGTAATCAGGGGTGGGAGAGCAATGAGCAGTTCTTC. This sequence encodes CASSNQGWESNEQFF.

DNA of the CDR3: TGCGCCAGCAGCTCTGAACCGGGGCGGAACACTGAAGCTTTCTTT. Encoded protein: CASSSEPGRNTEAFF. This chain joins TRBV5-1 and TRBJ1-1; D is possibly TRBD1 (5 bases). Trimming left V 3 bases short and J 1 base short, with 13 bases between. This CDR3 has 15 amino acids. CDR1 is SGHRS, CDR2 YFSETQ, per germline.

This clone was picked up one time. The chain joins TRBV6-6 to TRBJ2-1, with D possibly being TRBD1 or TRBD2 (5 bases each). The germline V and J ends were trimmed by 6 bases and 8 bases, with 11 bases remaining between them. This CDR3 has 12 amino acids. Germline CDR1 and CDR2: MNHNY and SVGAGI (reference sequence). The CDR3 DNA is TGTGCCAGCAGGAGAGGGACGGATGAGCAGTTCTTC. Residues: CASRRGTDEQFF.

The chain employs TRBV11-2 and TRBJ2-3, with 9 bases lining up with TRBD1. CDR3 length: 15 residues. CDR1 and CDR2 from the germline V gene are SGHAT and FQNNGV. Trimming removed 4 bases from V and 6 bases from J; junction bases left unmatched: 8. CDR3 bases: TGTGCCAGCAGCTCGGGACAGGGCGCTTCGGATACGCAGTATTTT. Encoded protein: CASSSGQGASDTQYF.

In DNA, the CDR3 is TGTGCCACCAGGGGGGGGTTTAGCTCCTACAATGAGCAGTTCTTC. It specifies CATRGGFSSYNEQFF. The rearrangement links TRBV15 to TRBJ2-1; 7 bases fit TRBD2. The CDR3 runs 15 residues. Trimming at V came to 6 bases and at J to 0 bases, leaving 5 bases not matched to a gene. CDR1 is LNHNV and CDR2 is YYDKDF in the germline V gene (reference sequence). Filled out from reference TRBV15 and TRBJ2-1, the complete variable domain reads DAMVIQNPRYQVTQFGKPVTLSCSQTLNHNVMYWYQQKSSQAPKLLFHYYDKDFNNEADTPDNFQSRRPNTSFCFLDIRSPGLGDTAMYLCATRGGFSSYNEQFFGPGTRLTVL.

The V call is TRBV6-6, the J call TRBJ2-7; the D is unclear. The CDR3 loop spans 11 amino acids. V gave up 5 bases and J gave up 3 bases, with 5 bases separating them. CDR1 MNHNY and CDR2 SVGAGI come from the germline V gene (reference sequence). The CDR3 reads CASSHSYEQYF. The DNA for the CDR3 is TGTGCCAGCAGTCATAGCTACGAGCAGTACTTC.

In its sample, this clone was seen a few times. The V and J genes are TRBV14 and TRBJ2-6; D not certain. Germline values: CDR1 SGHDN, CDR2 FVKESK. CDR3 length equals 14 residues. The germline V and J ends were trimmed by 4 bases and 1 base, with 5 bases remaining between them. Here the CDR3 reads CASSLRSGANVLTF. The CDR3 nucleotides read TGTGCCAGCAGCCTACGGTCTGGGGCCAACGTCCTGACTTTC. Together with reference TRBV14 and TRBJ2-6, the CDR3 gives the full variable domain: EAGVTQFPSHSVIEKGQTVTLRCDPISGHDNLYWYRRVMGKEIKFLLHFVKESKQDESGMPNNRFLAERTGGTYSTLKVQPAELEDSGVYFCASSLRSGANVLTFGAGSRLTVL.

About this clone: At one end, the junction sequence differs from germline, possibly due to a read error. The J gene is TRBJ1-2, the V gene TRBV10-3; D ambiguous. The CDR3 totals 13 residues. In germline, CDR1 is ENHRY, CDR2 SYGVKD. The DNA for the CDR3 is TGTGCCAGCAGTTCCTACCTCGGCGATGGCTACACCTTC. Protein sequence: CASSSYLGDGYTF.

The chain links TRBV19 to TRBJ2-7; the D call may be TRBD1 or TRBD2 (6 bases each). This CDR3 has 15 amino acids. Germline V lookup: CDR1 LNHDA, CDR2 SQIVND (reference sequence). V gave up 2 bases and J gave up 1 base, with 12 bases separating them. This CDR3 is CASSILTGGSYEQYF. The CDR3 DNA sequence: TGTGCCAGTAGTATATTGACAGGAGGGTCCTACGAGCAGTACTTC.

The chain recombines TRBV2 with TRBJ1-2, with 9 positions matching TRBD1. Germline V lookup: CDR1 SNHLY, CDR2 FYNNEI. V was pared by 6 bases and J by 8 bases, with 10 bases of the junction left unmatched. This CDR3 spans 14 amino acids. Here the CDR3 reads CASSRQGDVGGYTF. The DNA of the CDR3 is TGTGCCAGCAGCAGACAGGGGGACGTCGGGGGCTACACCTTC.

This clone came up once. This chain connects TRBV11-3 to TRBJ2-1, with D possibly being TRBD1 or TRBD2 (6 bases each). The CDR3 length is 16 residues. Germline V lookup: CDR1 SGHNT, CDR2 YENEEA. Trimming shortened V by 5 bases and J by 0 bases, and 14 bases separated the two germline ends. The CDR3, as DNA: TGTGCCAGCAGCCCTTTGGAGGGGGGCTCCTACAATGAGCAGTTCTTC. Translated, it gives CASSPLEGGSYNEQFF.

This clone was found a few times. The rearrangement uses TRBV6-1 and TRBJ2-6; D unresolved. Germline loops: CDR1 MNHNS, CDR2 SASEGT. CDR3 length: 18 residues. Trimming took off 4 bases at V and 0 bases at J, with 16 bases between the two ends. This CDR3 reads CASSVLGRLASGANVLTF. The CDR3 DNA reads TGTGCCAGCAGTGTGCTTGGACGGCTGGCCTCTGGGGCCAACGTCCTGACTTTC.

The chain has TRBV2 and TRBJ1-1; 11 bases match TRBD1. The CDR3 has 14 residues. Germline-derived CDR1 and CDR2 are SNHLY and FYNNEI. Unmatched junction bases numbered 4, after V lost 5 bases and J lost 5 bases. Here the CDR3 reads CASSYGTGGTEAFF. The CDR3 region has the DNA TGTGCCAGCAGTTACGGGACAGGGGGGACTGAAGCTTTCTTT. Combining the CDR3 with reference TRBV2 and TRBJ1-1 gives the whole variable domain EPEVTQTPSHQVTQMGQEVILRCVPISNHLYFYWYRQILGQKVEFLVSFYNNEISEKSEIFDDQFSVERPDGSNFTLKIRSTKLEDSAMYFCASSYGTGGTEAFFGQGTRLTVV.

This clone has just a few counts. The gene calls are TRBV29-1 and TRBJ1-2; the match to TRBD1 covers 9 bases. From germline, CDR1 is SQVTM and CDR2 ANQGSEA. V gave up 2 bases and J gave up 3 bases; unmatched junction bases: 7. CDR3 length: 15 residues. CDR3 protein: CSVEIRGQGHYGYTF. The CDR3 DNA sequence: TGCAGCGTTGAAATACGAGGACAGGGGCACTATGGCTACACCTTC.

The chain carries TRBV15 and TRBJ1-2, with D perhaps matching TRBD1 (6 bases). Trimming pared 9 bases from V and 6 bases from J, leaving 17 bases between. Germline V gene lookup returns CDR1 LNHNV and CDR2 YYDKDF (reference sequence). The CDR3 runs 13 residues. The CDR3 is CATNREGEDGYTF. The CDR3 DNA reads TGTGCCACTAACAGGGAAGGGGAGGATGGCTACACCTTC.

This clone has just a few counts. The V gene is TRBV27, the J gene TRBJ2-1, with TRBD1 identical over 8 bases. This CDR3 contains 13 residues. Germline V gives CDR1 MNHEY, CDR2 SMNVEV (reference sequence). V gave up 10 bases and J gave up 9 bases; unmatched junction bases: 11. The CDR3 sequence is CATKDRVRGEQFF. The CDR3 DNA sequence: TGTGCCACCAAGGACAGGGTAAGGGGTGAGCAGTTCTTC.

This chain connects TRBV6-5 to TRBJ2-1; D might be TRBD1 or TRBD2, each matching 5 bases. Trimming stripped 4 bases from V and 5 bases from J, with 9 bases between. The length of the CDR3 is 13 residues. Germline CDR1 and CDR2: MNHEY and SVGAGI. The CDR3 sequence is CASSFGGNNEQFF. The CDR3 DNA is TGTGCCAGCAGTTTTGGGGGAAACAATGAGCAGTTCTTC.

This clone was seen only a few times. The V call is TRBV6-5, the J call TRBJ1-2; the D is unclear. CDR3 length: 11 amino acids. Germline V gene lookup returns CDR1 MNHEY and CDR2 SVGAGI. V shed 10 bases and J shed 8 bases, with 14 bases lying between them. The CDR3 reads CATTTALGYTF. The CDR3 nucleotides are TGTGCCACCACGACGGCCCTCGGCTACACCTTC.

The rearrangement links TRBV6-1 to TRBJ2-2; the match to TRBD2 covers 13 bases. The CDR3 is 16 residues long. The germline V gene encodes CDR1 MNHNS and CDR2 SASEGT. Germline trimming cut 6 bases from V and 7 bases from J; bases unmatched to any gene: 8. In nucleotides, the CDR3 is TGTGCCAGCAGGGAACTAGCGGGAGGGCGCGACGGGGAGCTGTTTTTT. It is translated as CASRELAGGRDGELFF.

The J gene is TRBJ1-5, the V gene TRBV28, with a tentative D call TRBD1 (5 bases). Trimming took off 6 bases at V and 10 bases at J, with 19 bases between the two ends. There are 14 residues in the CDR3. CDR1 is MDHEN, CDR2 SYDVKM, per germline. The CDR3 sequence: CASRTDQTRGPQHF. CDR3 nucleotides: TGTGCCAGCAGGACGGACCAGACAAGGGGTCCCCAGCATTTT.

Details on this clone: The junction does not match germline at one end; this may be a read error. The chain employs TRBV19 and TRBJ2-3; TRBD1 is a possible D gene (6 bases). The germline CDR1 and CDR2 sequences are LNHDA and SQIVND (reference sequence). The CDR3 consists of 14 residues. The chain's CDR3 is CASSLGTITGTQYF. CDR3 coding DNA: TGTGCCAGTAGTCTCGGGACAATCACAGGTACGCAGTATTTT.

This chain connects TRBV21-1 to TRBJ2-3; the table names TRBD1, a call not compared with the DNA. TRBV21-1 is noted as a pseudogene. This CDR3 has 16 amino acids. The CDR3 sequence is CASSTVTGPSTDTQYF. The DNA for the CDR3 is TGTGCCAGCAGCACCGTTACAGGACCTAGCACAGATACGCAGTATTTT.

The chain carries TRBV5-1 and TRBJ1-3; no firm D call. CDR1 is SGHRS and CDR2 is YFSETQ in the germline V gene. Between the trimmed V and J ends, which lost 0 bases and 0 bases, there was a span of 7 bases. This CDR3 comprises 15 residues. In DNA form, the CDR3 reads TGCGCCAGCAGCTTGGAAGGATACTCTGGAAACACCATATATTTT. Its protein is CASSLEGYSGNTIYF. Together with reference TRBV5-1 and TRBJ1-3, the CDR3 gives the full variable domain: KAGVTQTPRYLIKTRGQQVTLSCSPISGHRSVSWYQQTPGQGLQFLFEYFSETQRNKGNFPGRFSGRQFSNSRSEMNVSTLELGDSALYLCASSLEGYSGNTIYFGEGSWLTVV.

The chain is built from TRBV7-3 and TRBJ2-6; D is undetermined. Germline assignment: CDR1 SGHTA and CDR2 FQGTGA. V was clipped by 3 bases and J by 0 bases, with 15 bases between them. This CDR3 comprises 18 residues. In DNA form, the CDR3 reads TGTGCCAGCAGCTTCCCTTTGCAGACCCGCTCTGGGGCCAACGTCCTGACTTTC. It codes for CASSFPLQTRSGANVLTF.

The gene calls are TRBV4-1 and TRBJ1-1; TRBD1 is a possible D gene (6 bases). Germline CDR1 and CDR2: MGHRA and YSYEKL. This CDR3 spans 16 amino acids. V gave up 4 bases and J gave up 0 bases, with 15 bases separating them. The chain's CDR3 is CASSPGQGTMNTEAFF. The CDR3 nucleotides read TGCGCCAGCAGCCCCGGGCAGGGGACAATGAACACTGAAGCTTTCTTT.

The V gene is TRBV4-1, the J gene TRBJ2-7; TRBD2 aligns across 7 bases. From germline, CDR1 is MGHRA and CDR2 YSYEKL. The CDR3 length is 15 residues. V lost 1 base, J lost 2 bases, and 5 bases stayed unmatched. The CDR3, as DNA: TGCGCCAGCAGCCAAGTAGAGGGAGGGGCCTACGAGCAGTACTTC. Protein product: CASSQVEGGAYEQYF.

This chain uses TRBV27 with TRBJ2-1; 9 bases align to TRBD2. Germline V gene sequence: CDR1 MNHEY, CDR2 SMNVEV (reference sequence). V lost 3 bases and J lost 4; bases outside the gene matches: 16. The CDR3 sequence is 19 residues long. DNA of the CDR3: TGTGCCAGCAGTTTTCACAGATCATCCGGTAGCGGGAGTTACAATGAGCAGTTCTTC. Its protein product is CASSFHRSSGSGSYNEQFF.

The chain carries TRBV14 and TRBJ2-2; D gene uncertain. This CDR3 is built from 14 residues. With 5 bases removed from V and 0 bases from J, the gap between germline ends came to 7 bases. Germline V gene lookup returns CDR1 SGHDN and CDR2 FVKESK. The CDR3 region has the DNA TGTGCCAGCAGCTGGACCACGAACACCGGGGAGCTGTTTTTT. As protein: CASSWTTNTGELFF.